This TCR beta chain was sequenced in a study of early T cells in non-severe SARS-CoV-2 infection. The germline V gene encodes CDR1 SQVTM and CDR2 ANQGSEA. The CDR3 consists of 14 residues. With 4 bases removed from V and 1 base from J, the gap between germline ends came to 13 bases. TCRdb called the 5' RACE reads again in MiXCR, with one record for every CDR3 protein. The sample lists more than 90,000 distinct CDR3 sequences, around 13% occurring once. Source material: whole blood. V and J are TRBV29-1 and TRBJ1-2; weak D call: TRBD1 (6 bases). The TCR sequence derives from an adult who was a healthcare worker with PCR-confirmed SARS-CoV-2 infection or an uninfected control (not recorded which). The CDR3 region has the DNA TGCAGCGTTGGGGAGGACAGCCTTAACTATGGCTACACCTTC. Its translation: CSVGEDSLNYGYTF.